This T cell receptor beta chain was documented in a study of CD8 T cells in ankylosing spondylitis. Findings and caveats of the study: Matched synovial fluid from ankylosing spondylitis patients was reported to be enriched for disease-linked clones.

This clonotype was observed many times. Its antigen is unidentified. Trimming removed 3 bases from V and 0 bases from J; junction bases left unmatched: 5. The length of the CDR3 is 15 residues. Looked up from germline, CDR1 is LGHNA and CDR2 is YNFKEQ. Quantitative barcoded 5'-RACE was used to prepare TCR beta libraries. TCRdb re-derived calls from the 5' RACE reads in MiXCR, one entry per CDR3 protein. The sample holds about 36,000 distinct CDR3 sequences, approximately 6% seen once. This receptor was taken from a male donor with ankylosing spondylitis or in good health (not recorded which). The rearrangement links TRBV4-2 to TRBJ2-7; TRBD1 matches at 7 bases. The source material was blood, either unsorted or a sorted T cell fraction (not recorded which). The DNA of the CDR3 is TGTGCCAGCAGCCATGGGGACAGCAGCTCCTACGAGCAGTACTTC. This translates into CASSHGDSSSYEQYF.